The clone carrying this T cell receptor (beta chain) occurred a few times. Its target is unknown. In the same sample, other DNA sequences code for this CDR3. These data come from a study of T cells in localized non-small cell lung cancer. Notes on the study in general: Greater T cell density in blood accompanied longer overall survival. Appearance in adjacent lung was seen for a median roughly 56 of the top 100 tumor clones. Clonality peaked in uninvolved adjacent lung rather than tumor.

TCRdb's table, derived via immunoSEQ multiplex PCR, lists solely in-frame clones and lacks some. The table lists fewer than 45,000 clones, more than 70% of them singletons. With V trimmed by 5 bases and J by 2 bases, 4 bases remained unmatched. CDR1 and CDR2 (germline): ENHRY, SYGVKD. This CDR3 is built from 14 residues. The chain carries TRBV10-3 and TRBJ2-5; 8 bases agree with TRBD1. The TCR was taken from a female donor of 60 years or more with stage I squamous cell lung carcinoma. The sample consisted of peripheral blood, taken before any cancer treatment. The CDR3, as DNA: TGTGCCATCAGTCTGGGACAGGAGCAAGAGACCCAGTACTTC. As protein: CAISLGQEQETQYF.